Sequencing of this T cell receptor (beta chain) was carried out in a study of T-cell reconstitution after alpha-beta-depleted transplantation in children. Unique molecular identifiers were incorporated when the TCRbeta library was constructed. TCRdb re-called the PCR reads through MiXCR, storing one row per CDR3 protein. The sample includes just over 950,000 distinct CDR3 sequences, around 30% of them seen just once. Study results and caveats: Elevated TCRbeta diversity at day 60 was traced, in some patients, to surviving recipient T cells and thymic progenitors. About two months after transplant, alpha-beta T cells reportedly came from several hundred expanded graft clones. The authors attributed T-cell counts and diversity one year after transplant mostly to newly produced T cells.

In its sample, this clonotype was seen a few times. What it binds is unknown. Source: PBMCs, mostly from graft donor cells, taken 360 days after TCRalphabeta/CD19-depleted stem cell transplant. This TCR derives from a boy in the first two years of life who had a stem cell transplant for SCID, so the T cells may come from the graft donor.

In nucleotides, the CDR3 is TGTGCCAGCAGTAGATCGACAGGGGGAGATGAAAAACTGTTTTTT. This encodes CASSRSTGGDEKLFF. The J gene is TRBJ1-4, the V gene TRBV6-1; 9 nucleotides align to TRBD1. J gave up 6 bases and V 5 bases, and 7 bases lay outside the gene matches. CDR1 is MNHNS and CDR2 is SASEGT in the germline V gene. The CDR3 sequence is 15 residues long.